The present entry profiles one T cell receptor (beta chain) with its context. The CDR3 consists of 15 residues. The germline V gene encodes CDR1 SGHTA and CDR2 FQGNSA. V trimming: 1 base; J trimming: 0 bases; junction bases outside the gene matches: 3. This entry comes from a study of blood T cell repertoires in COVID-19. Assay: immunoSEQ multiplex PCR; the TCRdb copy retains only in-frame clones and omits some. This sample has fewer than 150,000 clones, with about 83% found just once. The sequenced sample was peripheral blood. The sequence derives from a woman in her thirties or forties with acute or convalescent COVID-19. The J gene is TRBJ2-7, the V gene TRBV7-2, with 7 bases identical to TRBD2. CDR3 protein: CASSLGWTSSYEQYF. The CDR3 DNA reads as TGTGCCAGCAGCTTAGGCTGGACTAGCTCCTACGAGCAGTACTTC.